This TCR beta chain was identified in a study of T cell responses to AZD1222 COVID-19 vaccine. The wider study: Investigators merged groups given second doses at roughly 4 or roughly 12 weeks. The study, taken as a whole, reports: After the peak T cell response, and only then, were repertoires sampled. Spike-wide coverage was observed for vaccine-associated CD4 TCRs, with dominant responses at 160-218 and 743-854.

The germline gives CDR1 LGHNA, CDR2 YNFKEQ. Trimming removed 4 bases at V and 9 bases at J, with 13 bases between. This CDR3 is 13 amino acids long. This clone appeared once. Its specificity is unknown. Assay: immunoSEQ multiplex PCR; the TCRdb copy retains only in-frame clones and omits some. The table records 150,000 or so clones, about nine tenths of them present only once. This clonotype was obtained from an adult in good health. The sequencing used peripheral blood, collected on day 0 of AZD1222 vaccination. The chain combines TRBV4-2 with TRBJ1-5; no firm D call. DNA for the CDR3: TGTGCCAGCAGCCCAGAAGACCCGTCGCCCCAGCATTTT. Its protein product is CASSPEDPSPQHF.